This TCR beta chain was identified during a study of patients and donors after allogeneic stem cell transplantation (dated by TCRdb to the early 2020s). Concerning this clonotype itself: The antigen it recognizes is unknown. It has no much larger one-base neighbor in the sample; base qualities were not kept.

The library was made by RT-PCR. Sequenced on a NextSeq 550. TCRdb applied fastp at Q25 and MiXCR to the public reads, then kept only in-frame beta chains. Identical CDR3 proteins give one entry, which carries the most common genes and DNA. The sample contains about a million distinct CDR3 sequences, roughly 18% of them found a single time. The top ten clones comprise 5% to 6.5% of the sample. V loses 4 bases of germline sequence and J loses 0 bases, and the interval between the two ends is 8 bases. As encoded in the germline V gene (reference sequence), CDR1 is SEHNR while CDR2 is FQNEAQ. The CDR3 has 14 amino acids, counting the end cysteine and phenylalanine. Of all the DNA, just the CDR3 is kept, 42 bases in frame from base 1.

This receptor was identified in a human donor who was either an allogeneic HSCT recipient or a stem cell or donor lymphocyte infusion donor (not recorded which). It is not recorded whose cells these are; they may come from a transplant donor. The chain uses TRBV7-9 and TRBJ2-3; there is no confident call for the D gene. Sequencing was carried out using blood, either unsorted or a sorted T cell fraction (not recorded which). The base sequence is TGTGCCAGCAGCTCGTGGGCGAGCACAGATACGCAGTATTTT. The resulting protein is CASSSWASTDTQYF.